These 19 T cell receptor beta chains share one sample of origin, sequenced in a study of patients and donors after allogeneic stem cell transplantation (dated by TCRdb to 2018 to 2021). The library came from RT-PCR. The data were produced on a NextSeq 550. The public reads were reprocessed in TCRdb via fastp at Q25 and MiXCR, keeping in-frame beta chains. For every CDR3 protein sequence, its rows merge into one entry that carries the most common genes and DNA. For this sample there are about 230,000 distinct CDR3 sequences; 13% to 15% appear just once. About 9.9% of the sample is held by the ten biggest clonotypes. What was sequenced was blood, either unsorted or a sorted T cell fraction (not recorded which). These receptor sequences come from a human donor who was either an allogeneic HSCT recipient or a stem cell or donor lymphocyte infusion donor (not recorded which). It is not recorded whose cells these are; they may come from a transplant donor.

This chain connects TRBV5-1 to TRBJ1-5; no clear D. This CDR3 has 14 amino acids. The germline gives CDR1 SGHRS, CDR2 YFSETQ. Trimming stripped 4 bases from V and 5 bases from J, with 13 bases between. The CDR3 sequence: CASSPGGRDQPQHF. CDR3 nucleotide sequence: TGCGCCAGCAGCCCAGGCGGCAGAGATCAGCCCCAGCATTTT. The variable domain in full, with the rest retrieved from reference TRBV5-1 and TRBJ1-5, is KAGVTQTPRYLIKTRGQQVTLSCSPISGHRSVSWYQQTPGQGLQFLFEYFSETQRNKGNFPGRFSGRQFSNSRSEMNVSTLELGDSALYLCASSPGGRDQPQHFGDGTRLSIL.

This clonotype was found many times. In DNA form, the CDR3 reads TGTGCCAGCAGCCGATCGGGACAGGGTACATGGGATGAGCAGTTCTTC. Translation gives CASSRSGQGTWDEQFF. The chain uses TRBV4-2 and TRBJ2-1; 9 nucleotides line up with TRBD1. Germline assignment: CDR1 LGHNA and CDR2 YNFKEQ. V was pared by 4 bases and J by 8 bases, with 12 bases of the junction left unmatched. CDR3 length equals 16 residues.

CDR3 residues: CASSQLQGAQETQYF. For the CDR3, the DNA is TGTGCCAGCAGCCAATTACAGGGGGCCCAAGAGACCCAGTACTTC. This chain uses TRBV3-1 with TRBJ2-5, with 9 bases fitting TRBD1. The germline CDR1 and CDR2 sequences are LGHDT and YNNKEL (reference sequence). CDR3 length: 15 amino acids. The V segment lost 2 bases and the J segment 1 base; nucleotides outside the gene matches: 2.

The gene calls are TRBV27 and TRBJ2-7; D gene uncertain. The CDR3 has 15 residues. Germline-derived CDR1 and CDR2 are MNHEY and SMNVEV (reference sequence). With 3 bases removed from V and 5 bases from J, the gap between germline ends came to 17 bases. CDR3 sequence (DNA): TGTGCCAGCAGTTTTTTCGGAGCTCAAGCCCACGAGCAGTACTTC. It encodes CASSFFGAQAHEQYF.

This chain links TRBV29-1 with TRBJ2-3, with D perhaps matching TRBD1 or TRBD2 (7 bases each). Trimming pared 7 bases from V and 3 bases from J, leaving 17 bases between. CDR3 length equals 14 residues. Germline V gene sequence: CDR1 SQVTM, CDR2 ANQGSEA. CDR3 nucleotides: TGCAGCGCTCGGCAGGGGGGGCGAACAGATACGCAGTATTTT. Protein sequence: CSARQGGRTDTQYF.

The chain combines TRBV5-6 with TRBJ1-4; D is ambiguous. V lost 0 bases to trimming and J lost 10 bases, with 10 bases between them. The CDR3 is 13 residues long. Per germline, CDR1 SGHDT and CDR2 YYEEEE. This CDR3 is CASSLAGIGKLFF. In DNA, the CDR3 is TGTGCCAGCAGCTTGGCGGGGATCGGAAAACTGTTTTTT.

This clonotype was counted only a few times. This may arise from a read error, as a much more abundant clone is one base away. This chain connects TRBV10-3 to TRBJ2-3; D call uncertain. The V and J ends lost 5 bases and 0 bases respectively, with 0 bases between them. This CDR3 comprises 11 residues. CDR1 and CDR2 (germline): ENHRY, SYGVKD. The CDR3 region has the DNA TGTGCCATCAGTAGCACAGATACGCAGTATTTT. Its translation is CAISSTDTQYF.

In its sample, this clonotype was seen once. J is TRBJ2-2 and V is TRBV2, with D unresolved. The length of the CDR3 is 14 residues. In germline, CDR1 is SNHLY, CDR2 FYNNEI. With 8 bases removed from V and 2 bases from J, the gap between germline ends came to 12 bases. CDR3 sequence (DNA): TGTGCCAGCTTGGCAAGGAGTAACACCGGGGAGCTGTTTTTT. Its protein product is CASLARSNTGELFF.

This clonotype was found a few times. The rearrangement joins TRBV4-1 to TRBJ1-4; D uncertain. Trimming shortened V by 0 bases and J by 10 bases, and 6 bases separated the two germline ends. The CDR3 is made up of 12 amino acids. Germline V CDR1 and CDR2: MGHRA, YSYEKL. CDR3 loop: CASSQDERKLFF. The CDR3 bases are TGCGCCAGCAGCCAAGACGAGAGAAAACTGTTTTTT.

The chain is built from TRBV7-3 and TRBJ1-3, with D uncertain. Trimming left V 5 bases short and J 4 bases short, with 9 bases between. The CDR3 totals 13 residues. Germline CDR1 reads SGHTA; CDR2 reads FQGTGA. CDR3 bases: TGTGCCAGCAGCACGACAAGAGGAAACACCATATATTTT. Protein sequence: CASSTTRGNTIYF.

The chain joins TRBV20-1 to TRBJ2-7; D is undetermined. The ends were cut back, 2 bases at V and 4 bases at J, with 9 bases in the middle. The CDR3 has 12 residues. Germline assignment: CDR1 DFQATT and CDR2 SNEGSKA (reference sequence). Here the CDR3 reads CSARTMQYEQYF. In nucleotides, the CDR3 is TGCAGTGCTAGAACTATGCAGTACGAGCAGTACTTC.

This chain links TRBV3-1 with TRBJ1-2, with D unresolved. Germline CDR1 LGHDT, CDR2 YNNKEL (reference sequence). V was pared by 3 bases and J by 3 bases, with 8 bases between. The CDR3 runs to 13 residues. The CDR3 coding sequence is TGTGCCAGCAGCCATGGGGTGGACTATGGCTACACCTTC. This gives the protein CASSHGVDYGYTF.

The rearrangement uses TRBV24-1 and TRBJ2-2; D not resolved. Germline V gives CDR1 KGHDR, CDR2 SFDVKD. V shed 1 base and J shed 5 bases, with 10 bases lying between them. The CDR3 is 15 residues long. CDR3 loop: CATSDFTKGTGELFF. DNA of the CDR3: TGTGCCACCAGTGATTTCACGAAGGGAACCGGGGAGCTGTTTTTT.

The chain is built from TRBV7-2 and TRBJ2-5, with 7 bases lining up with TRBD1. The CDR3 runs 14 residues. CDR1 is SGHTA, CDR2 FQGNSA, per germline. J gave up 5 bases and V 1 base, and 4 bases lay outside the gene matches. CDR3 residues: CASSLEGGSETQYF. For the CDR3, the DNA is TGTGCCAGCAGCTTAGAAGGGGGCAGCGAGACCCAGTACTTC.

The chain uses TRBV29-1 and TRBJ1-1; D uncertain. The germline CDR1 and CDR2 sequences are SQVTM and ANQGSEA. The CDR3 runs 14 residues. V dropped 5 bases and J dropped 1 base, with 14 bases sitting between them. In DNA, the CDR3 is TGCAGCGTTACGTTTAGGTTCTCGAACACTGAAGCTTTCTTT. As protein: CSVTFRFSNTEAFF.

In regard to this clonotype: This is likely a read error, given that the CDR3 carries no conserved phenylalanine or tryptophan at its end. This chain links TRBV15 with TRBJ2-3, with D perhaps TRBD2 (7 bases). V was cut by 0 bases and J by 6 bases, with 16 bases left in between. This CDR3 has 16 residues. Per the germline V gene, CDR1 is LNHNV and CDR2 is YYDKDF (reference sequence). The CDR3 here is CATSREAGRGGDTQYY. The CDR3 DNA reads TGTGCCACCAGCAGAGAAGCTGGCAGGGGAGGGGATACGCAGTATTAT.

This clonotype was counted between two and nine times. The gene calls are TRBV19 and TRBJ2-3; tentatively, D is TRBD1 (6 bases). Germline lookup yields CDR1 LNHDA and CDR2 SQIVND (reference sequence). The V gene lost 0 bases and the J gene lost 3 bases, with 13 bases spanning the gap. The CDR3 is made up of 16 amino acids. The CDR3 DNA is TGTGCCAGTAGTATAGATCCAAGGGGGACAACAGATACGCAGTATTTT. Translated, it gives CASSIDPRGTTDTQYF.

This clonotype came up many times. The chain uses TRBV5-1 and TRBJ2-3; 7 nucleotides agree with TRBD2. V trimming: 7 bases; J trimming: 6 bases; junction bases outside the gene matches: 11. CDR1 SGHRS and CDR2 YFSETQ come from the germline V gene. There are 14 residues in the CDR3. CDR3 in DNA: TGCGCCAGCCGCGGCGGCGGGAGCCGGGATACGCAGTATTTT. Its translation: CASRGGGSRDTQYF. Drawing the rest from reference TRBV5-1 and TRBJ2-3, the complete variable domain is KAGVTQTPRYLIKTRGQQVTLSCSPISGHRSVSWYQQTPGQGLQFLFEYFSETQRNKGNFPGRFSGRQFSNSRSEMNVSTLELGDSALYLCASRGGGSRDTQYFGPGTRLTVL.

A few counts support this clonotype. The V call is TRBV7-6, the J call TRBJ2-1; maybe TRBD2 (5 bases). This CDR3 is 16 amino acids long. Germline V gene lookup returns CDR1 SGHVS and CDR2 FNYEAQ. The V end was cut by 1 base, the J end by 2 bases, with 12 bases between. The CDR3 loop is CASSLGSGNPYNEQFF. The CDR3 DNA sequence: TGTGCCAGCAGCTTAGGATCGGGGAACCCCTACAATGAGCAGTTCTTC.